The 28 T cell receptor beta chains reported below all come from one sample, sequenced in a study of T cell changes during pregnancy in multiple sclerosis. Clones were sequenced by immunoSEQ multiplex PCR, and TCRdb holds only the in-frame ones, with some missing. This sample has under 35,000 clones, with 87% found just once. Source: CD8+ T cells from peripheral blood mononuclear cells, taken before pregnancy. These receptors came from a female donor with multiple sclerosis, enrolled in a pregnancy study.

The V call is TRBV7-9, the J call TRBJ2-7, with D possibly matching TRBD2 (6 bases). The CDR3 runs 16 residues. The germline V gene encodes CDR1 SEHNR and CDR2 FQNEAQ (reference sequence). Trimming shortened V by 0 bases and J by 4 bases, and 16 bases separated the two germline ends. The CDR3 spells CASSLAPGGSTYEQYF. CDR3 coding DNA: TGTGCCAGCAGCTTAGCCCCCGGGGGTTCAACTTACGAGCAGTACTTC.

The V call is TRBV13, the J call TRBJ1-2; TRBD1 matches at 7 bases. Germline assignment: CDR1 PRHDT and CDR2 FYEKMQ (reference sequence). The junction had 6 bases not matched to a gene; V was cut back by 5 bases and J by 3 bases. The CDR3 has 14 amino acids. The CDR3, as DNA: TGTGCCAGCAGCGAGCAGGGGGATCACTATGGCTACACCTTC. Amino acid sequence: CASSEQGDHYGYTF.

The chain combines TRBV27 with TRBJ2-7; 12 bases are shared with TRBD2. Unmatched junction bases numbered 9, after V lost 0 bases and J lost 6 bases. The CDR3 loop spans 17 amino acids. Germline V CDR1 and CDR2: MNHEY, SMNVEV (reference sequence). The CDR3 loop reads CASSLSPLPGLAGEQYF. CDR3 coding DNA: TGTGCCAGCAGTTTATCTCCGTTACCGGGACTAGCGGGCGAGCAGTACTTC.

This clone was recorded only once. J is TRBJ2-1 and V is TRBV11-3, with TRBD2 as a possible D gene (6 bases). Germline CDR1 and CDR2: SGHNT and YENEEA. The ends were cut back, 0 bases at V and 8 bases at J, with 11 bases in the middle. The CDR3 totals 14 residues. The CDR3 region is CASSLEGREDEQFF. The CDR3 bases are TGTGCCAGCAGCTTAGAGGGCAGGGAGGATGAGCAGTTCTTC. Full variable domain (rest looked up from reference TRBV11-3 and TRBJ2-1): EAGVVQSPRYKIIEKKQPVAFWCNPISGHNTLYWYLQNLGQGPELLIRYENEEAVDDSQLPKDRFSAERLKGVDSTLKIQPAELGDSAVYLCASSLEGREDEQFFGPGTRLTVL.

This clone was picked up a small number of times. The J gene is TRBJ2-2, the V gene TRBV29-1; TRBD2 agrees at 11 bases. Looked up from germline, CDR1 is SQVTM and CDR2 is ANQGSEA. CDR3 length: 14 amino acids. The junction had 6 bases not matched to a gene; V was cut back by 7 bases and J by 5 bases. The CDR3 bases are TGCAGCGGAACTAGCGGGAGAGAAACCGGGGAGCTGTTTTTT. As protein: CSGTSGRETGELFF.

On this clone: Other DNA sequences within the sample encode an identical CDR3. The CDR3 region is CASSLGENTEAFF. The CDR3, as DNA: TGTGCCAGCAGTTTGGGAGAGAACACTGAAGCTTTCTTT. The chain has TRBV27 and TRBJ1-1; D remains ambiguous. V dropped 3 bases and J dropped 1 base, with 6 bases sitting between them. Germline V gene sequence: CDR1 MNHEY, CDR2 SMNVEV (reference sequence). The CDR3 contains 13 residues.

V is TRBV4-1 and J is TRBJ2-1; a weak D match, TRBD1 (6 bases). Per the germline V gene, CDR1 is MGHRA and CDR2 is YSYEKL. Trimming cost V 0 bases and J 9 bases, with 12 bases left between them. The CDR3 is 14 residues long. For the CDR3, the DNA is TGCGCCAGCAGCCAAGAGGCAGGGGTACCTGAGCAGTTCTTC. It translates to CASSQEAGVPEQFF.

The V gene is TRBV7-9, the J gene TRBJ2-6; possible D gene TRBD1, 5 bases. Germline CDR1 is SEHNR and CDR2 is FQNEAQ (reference sequence). Between the trimmed V and J ends, which lost 6 bases and 0 bases, there was a span of 12 bases. The CDR3 is made up of 16 amino acids. CDR3 region: CASRDNSFSGANVLTF. The CDR3 coding sequence is TGTGCCAGCAGGGACAACTCCTTCTCTGGGGCCAACGTCCTGACTTTC.

The chain is built from TRBV7-9 and TRBJ2-3; D not resolved. V lost 6 bases, J lost 0 bases, and 10 bases lay in between. The CDR3 has 14 amino acids. The germline V gene has CDR1 SEHNR and CDR2 FQNEAQ (reference sequence). The CDR3 nucleotides read TGTGCCAGCAGTCCGAGGAGAAGCACAGATACGCAGTATTTT. This sequence encodes CASSPRRSTDTQYF.

CDR3 sequence: CASSLTPQGGSTDEQFF. For the CDR3, the DNA is TGTGCCAGCAGCTTAACCCCCCAAGGCGGGAGTACCGATGAGCAGTTCTTC. This chain uses TRBV13 with TRBJ2-1, with TRBD2 matching over 7 bases. This CDR3 has 17 amino acids. Germline loops: CDR1 PRHDT, CDR2 FYEKMQ (reference sequence). J was trimmed by 8 bases and V by 2 bases; bases with no gene match: 15.

The chain joins TRBV11-1 to TRBJ1-5; D uncertain. The germline V gene has CDR1 SGHAT and CDR2 FQDESV (reference sequence). This CDR3 region has 16 residues. V gave up 5 bases and J gave up 7 bases, with 21 bases separating them. CDR3: CASSPEPAAPGQPQHF. CDR3 DNA sequence: TGTGCCAGCAGCCCGGAGCCAGCAGCACCCGGGCAGCCCCAGCATTTT.

The chain links TRBV28 to TRBJ2-3; tentative D call: TRBD2 (5 bases). This CDR3 is 16 amino acids long. V lost 1 base, J lost 5 bases, and 16 bases lay in between. From germline, CDR1 is MDHEN and CDR2 SYDVKM. DNA for the CDR3: TGTGCCAGCAGTTTATCGCCGGGGTCAGGTTTAGATACGCAGTATTTT. It codes for CASSLSPGSGLDTQYF. The full variable domain, completed using reference TRBV28 and TRBJ2-3, is DVKVTQSSRYLVKRTGEKVFLECVQDMDHENMFWYRQDPGLGLRLIYFSYDVKMKEKGDIPEGYSVSREKKERFSLILESASTNQTSMYLCASSLSPGSGLDTQYFGPGTRLTVL.

The chain recombines TRBV5-5 with TRBJ2-1, with 10 bases identical to TRBD2. The CDR3 has 14 amino acids. V lost 4 bases to trimming and J lost 7 bases; unmatched junction nucleotides: 5. CDR1 and CDR2 from the germline V gene are SGHKS and YYEKEE (reference sequence). As DNA, the CDR3 is TGTGCCAGCAGCCTGGGACTAGCGCGGAATGAGCAGTTCTTC. Protein product: CASSLGLARNEQFF.

V and J are TRBV6-5 and TRBJ1-6, with 7 bases lining up with TRBD1. The J segment lost 4 bases and the V segment lost 2 bases, leaving 5 bases of the junction unmatched. The CDR3 has 16 residues. The germline CDR1 and CDR2 sequences are MNHEY and SVGAGI. The CDR3 DNA follows: TGTGCCAGCAGTTACAGGAGACAGGGATATAATTCACCCCTCCACTTT. The encoded protein is CASSYRRQGYNSPLHF.

This sequence joins TRBV7-8 and TRBJ2-3; D not certain. The CDR3 is 15 amino acids. Trimming took 5 bases from V and 4 from J, leaving 16 bases between them. Per the germline V gene, CDR1 is SGHVS and CDR2 is FQNEAQ. The CDR3 sequence: CASSKTFSFPDTQYF. The CDR3 coding sequence is TGTGCCAGCAGCAAGACCTTTAGCTTCCCAGATACGCAGTATTTT.

The chain employs TRBV7-6 and TRBJ2-7; a possible D gene is TRBD2 (6 bases). Germline CDR1 is SGHVS and CDR2 is FNYEAQ. The V gene lost 1 base and the J gene lost 2 bases, with 15 bases spanning the gap. The CDR3 has 16 amino acids. The CDR3 DNA sequence: TGTGCCAGCAGCTTAGAGTCGGGAGCGCTAACCTACGAGCAGTACTTC. Residues: CASSLESGALTYEQYF. Together with reference TRBV7-6 and TRBJ2-7, the CDR3 gives the full variable domain: GAGVSQSPRYKVTKRGQDVALRCDPISGHVSLYWYRQALGQGPEFLTYFNYEAQQDKSGLPNDRFSAERPEGSISTLTIQRTEQRDSAMYRCASSLESGALTYEQYFGPGTRLTVT.

The chain carries TRBV7-3 and TRBJ2-3; tentatively, D is TRBD2 (6 bases). The germline gives CDR1 SGHTA, CDR2 FQGTGA. This CDR3 has 15 residues. The V end was cut by 5 bases, the J end by 3 bases, with 15 bases between. CDR3 nucleotide sequence: TGTGCCAGCAGCCCCACAATCCGGGGGACAGATACGCAGTATTTT. Translating it yields CASSPTIRGTDTQYF.

This clone was seen only once. This chain connects TRBV5-6 to TRBJ2-7; TRBD2 agrees at 8 bases. The CDR3 contains 13 residues. Germline V CDR1 and CDR2: SGHDT, YYEEEE. With 2 bases clipped from V and 5 bases from J, the junction kept 3 bases outside the gene matches. The CDR3 protein is CASSFWREDEQYF. CDR3 DNA sequence: TGTGCCAGCAGCTTCTGGCGGGAGGACGAGCAGTACTTC. The full variable domain, completed using reference TRBV5-6 and TRBJ2-7, is DAGVTQSPTHLIKTRGQQVTLRCSPKSGHDTVSWYQQALGQGPQFIFQYYEEEERQRGNFPDRFSGHQFPNYSSELNVNALLLGDSALYLCASSFWREDEQYFGPGTRLTVT.

This clone was counted between two and nine times. V and J are TRBV7-3 and TRBJ2-1, with D tentatively TRBD1 (6 bases). V lost 3 bases to trimming and J lost 6 bases, with 9 bases between them. The CDR3 runs 13 residues. In germline, CDR1 is SGHTA, CDR2 FQGTGA. The CDR3 region is CASSLDRGNEQFF. In nucleotides, the CDR3 is TGTGCCAGCAGCTTGGACAGAGGCAATGAGCAGTTCTTC.

This chain uses TRBV7-9 with TRBJ2-1; 13 bases are a match to TRBD2. V lost 3 bases, J lost 9 bases, and 17 bases stayed unmatched. This CDR3 contains 19 residues. Germline CDR1 reads SEHNR; CDR2 reads FQNEAQ (reference sequence). The CDR3 is CASSFDLRTSGGGEGEQFF. In DNA, the CDR3 is TGTGCCAGCAGCTTCGACCTCCGGACTAGCGGGGGAGGCGAGGGTGAGCAGTTCTTC.

The chain carries TRBV6-5 and TRBJ2-1; D ambiguous. The germline gives CDR1 MNHEY, CDR2 SVGAGI. This CDR3 comprises 13 residues. V was cut by 5 bases and J by 8 bases, with 13 bases left in between. CDR3 coding DNA: TGTGCCAGCAGTACCACCCCTCGGGATGAGCAGTTCTTC. Amino acid sequence: CASSTTPRDEQFF.

The chain has TRBV18 and TRBJ1-1; the match to TRBD1 covers 7 bases. CDR3 length: 15 amino acids. Germline V lookup: CDR1 KGHSH, CDR2 LQKENI. J was trimmed by 4 bases and V by 4 bases; bases with no gene match: 9. CDR3 nucleotide sequence: TGTGCCAGCTCACTACCGGGACAGTCGGGCACTGAAGCTTTCTTT. Amino acid sequence: CASSLPGQSGTEAFF. Variable domain in full (rest from reference TRBV18 and TRBJ1-1): NAGVMQNPRHLVRRRGQEARLRCSPMKGHSHVYWYRQLPEEGLKFMVYLQKENIIDESGMPKERFSAEFPKEGPSILRIQQVVRGDSAAYFCASSLPGQSGTEAFFGQGTRLTVV.

The rearrangement links TRBV6-6 to TRBJ2-7, with a possible D match to TRBD1 (8 bases). The CDR3 is made up of 13 amino acids. Trimming cost V 11 bases and J 2 bases, with 16 bases left between them. Germline CDR1 MNHNY, CDR2 SVGAGI (reference sequence). The CDR3 bases are TGTGCCGCCGGGGAGGGACAGGCCTACGAGCAGTACTTC. As protein: CAAGEGQAYEQYF.

V is TRBV13 and J is TRBJ2-3; tentatively, D is TRBD1 (6 bases). The CDR3 is 15 amino acids. The V end was cut by 3 bases, the J end by 7 bases, with 17 bases between. Germline V lookup: CDR1 PRHDT, CDR2 FYEKMQ (reference sequence). The DNA of the CDR3 is TGTGCCAGCAGCTTCACGTTACAGGGCGAATATACGCAGTATTTT. It translates to CASSFTLQGEYTQYF. The full variable domain, with the rest looked up from reference TRBV13 and TRBJ2-3, is AAGVIQSPRHLIKEKRETATLKCYPIPRHDTVYWYQQGPGQDPQFLISFYEKMQSDKGSIPDRFSAQQFSDYHSELNMSSLELGDSALYFCASSFTLQGEYTQYFGPGTRLTVL.

The chain carries TRBV11-2 and TRBJ2-1, with 11 positions matching TRBD2. This CDR3 contains 17 residues. After removal of 5 bases from V and 6 bases from J, the junction contained 12 bases not matched to a gene. Germline V lookup: CDR1 SGHAT, CDR2 FQNNGV. CDR3 sequence: CASSPSLAGGVGNEQFF. The CDR3 DNA reads as TGTGCCAGCAGCCCTAGCCTAGCGGGAGGTGTTGGCAATGAGCAGTTCTTC.

The chain combines TRBV7-3 with TRBJ2-7, with a tentative D call TRBD2 (6 bases). Trimming took off 2 bases at V and 7 bases at J, with 9 bases between the two ends. Germline CDR1 and CDR2: SGHTA and FQGTGA. The CDR3 covers 12 residues. As DNA, the CDR3 is TGTGCCAGCAGCTTAGGAGGGGATGAGCAGTACTTC. This gives the protein CASSLGGDEQYF.

This chain joins TRBV10-3 and TRBJ1-1; tentative D call: TRBD1 (5 bases). Germline CDR1 reads ENHRY; CDR2 reads SYGVKD. The CDR3 extends over 13 amino acids. V shed 2 bases and J shed 7 bases, with 11 bases lying between them. The CDR3 loop reads CAISEAWGVEAFF. In DNA, the CDR3 is TGTGCCATCAGTGAGGCGTGGGGGGTTGAAGCTTTCTTT.

V gene TRBV7-9 combines with J gene TRBJ1-1, with TRBD1 identical over 9 bases. The CDR3 covers 14 residues. Germline CDR1 is SEHNR and CDR2 is FQNEAQ (reference sequence). J gave up 4 bases and V 5 bases, and 5 bases lay outside the gene matches. For the CDR3, the DNA is TGTGCCAGCAGCATCGGACAGGGGCCCACTGAAGCTTTCTTT. Amino acid sequence: CASSIGQGPTEAFF.